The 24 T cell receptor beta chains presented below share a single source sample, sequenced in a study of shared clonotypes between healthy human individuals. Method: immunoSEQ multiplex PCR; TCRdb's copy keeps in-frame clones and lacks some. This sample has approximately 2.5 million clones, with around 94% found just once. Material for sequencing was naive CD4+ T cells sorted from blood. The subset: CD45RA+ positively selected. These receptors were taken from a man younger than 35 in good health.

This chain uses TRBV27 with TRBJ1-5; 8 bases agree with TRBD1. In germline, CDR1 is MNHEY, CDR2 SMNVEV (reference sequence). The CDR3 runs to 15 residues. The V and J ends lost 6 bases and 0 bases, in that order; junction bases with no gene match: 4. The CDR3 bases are TGTGCCAGCAGAAAACAGGGGGGTAGCAATCAGCCCCAGCATTTT. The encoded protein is CASRKQGGSNQPQHF.

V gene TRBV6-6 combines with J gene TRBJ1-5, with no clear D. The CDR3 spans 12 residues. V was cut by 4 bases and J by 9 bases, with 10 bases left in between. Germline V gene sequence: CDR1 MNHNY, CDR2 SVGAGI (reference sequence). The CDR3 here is CASSLQPPPQHF. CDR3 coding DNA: TGTGCCAGCAGTTTACAGCCTCCGCCCCAGCATTTT.

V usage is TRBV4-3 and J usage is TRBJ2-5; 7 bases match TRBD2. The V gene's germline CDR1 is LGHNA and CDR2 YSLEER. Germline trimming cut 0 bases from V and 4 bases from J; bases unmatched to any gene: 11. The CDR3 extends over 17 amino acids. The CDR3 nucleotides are TGCGCCAGCAGCCAAGATCTGGGGAGCGGGGTGGGAGAGACCCAGTACTTC. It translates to CASSQDLGSGVGETQYF.

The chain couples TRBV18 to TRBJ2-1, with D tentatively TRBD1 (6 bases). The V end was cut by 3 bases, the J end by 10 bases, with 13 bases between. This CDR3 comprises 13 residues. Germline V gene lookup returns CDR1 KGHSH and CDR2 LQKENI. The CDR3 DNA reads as TGTGCCAGCTCACCTCCGGGACAACAGGAGCAGTTCTTC. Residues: CASSPPGQQEQFF. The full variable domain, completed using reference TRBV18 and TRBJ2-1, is NAGVMQNPRHLVRRRGQEARLRCSPMKGHSHVYWYRQLPEEGLKFMVYLQKENIIDESGMPKERFSAEFPKEGPSILRIQQVVRGDSAAYFCASSPPGQQEQFFGPGTRLTVL.

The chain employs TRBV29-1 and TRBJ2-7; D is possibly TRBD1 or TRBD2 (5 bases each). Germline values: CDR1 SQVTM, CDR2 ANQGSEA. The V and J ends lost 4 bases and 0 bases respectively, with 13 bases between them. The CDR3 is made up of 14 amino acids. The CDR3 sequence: CSVGFWGISYEQYF. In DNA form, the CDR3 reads TGCAGCGTTGGCTTTTGGGGGATCTCCTACGAGCAGTACTTC.

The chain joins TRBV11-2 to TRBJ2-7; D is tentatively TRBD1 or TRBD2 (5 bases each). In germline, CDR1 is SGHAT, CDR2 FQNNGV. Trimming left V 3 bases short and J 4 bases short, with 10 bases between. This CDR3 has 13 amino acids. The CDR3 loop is CASSFRDGYEQYF. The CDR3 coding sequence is TGTGCCAGCAGCTTCCGGGACGGATACGAGCAGTACTTC.

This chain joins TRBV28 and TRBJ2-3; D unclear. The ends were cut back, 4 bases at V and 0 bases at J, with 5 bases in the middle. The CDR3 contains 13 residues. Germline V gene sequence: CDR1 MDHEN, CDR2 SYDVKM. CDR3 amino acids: CASSYPSTDTQYF. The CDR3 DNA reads TGTGCCAGCAGTTACCCTAGCACAGATACGCAGTATTTT.

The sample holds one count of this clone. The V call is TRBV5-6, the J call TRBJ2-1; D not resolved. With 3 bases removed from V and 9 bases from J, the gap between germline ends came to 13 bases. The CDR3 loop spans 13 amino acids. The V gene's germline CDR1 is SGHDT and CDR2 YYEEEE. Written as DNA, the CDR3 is TGTGCCAGCAGCTGGGTTATCTCGGGTGAGCAGTTCTTC. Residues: CASSWVISGEQFF.

In DNA form, the CDR3 reads TGTGCCGGACGGTCAACTAATGAAAAACTGTTTTTT. Its translation: CAGRSTNEKLFF. The chain uses TRBV2 and TRBJ1-4; D not resolved. The V gene's germline CDR1 is SNHLY and CDR2 FYNNEI. The germline V and J ends were trimmed by 11 bases and 0 bases, with 7 bases remaining between them. This CDR3 has 12 amino acids.

The CDR3 coding sequence is TGTGCCTGGGGGAGCGGGATCTACGAGCAGTACTTC. Translation gives CAWGSGIYEQYF. The chain carries TRBV30 and TRBJ2-7; 7 nucleotides agree with TRBD2. Germline V gene sequence: CDR1 GTSNPN, CDR2 SVGIG (reference sequence). V lost 5 bases and J lost 3; bases outside the gene matches: 4. There are 12 residues in the CDR3.

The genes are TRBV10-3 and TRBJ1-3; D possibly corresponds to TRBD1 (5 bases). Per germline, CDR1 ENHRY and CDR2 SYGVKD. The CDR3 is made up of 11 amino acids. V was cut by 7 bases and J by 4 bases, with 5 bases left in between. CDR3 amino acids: CAIKGGNTIYF. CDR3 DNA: TGTGCCATCAAGGGGGGAAACACCATATATTTT.

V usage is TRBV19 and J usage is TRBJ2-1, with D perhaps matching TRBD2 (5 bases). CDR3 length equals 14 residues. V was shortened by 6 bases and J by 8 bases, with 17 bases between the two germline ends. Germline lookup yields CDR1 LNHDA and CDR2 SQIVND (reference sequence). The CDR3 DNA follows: TGTGCCAGTAGGAAAGGACTGGCTCGCGATGAGCAGTTCTTC. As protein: CASRKGLARDEQFF. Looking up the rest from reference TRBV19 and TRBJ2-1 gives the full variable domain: DGGITQSPKYLFRKEGQNVTLSCEQNLNHDAMYWYRQDPGQGLRLIYYSQIVNDFQKGDIAEGYSVSREKKESFPLTVTSAQKNPTAFYLCASRKGLARDEQFFGPGTRLTVL.

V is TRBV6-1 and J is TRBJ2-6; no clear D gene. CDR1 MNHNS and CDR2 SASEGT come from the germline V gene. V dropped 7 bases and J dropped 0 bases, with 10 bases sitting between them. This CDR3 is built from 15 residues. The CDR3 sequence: CASTSGSSGANVLTF. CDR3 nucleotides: TGTGCCAGCACCTCCGGCAGCTCTGGGGCCAACGTCCTGACTTTC.

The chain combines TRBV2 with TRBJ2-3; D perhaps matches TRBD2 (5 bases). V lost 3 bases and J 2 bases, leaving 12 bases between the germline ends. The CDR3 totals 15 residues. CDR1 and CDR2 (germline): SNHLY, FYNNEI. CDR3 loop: CASSDRRGDTDTQYF. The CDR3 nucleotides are TGTGCCAGCAGTGATAGACGGGGAGACACAGATACGCAGTATTTT.

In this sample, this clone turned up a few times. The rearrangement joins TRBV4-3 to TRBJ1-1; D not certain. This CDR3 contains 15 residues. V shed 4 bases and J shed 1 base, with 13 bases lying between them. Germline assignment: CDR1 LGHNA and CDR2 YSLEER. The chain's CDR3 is CASSPELQQNTEAFF. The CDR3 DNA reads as TGCGCCAGCAGCCCCGAGTTACAACAGAACACTGAAGCTTTCTTT.

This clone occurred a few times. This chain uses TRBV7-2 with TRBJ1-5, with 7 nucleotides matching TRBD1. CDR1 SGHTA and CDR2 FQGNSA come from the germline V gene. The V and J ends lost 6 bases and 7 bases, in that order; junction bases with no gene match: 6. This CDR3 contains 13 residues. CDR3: CASSEGGYQPQHF. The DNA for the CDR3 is TGTGCCAGCAGTGAAGGGGGCTACCAGCCCCAGCATTTT.

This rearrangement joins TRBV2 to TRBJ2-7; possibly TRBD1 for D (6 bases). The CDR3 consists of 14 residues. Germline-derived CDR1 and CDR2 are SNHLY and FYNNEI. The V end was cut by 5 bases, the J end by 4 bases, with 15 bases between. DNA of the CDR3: TGTGCCAGCAGTCTTCGGCAGGGGAAGTACGAGCAGTACTTC. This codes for CASSLRQGKYEQYF.

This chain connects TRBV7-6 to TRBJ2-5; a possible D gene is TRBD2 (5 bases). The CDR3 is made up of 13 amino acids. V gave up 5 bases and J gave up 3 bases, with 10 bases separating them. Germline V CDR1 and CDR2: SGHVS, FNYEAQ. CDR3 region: CASSQDWEETQYF. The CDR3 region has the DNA TGTGCCAGCAGCCAGGACTGGGAAGAGACCCAGTACTTC. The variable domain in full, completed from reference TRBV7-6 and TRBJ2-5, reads GAGVSQSPRYKVTKRGQDVALRCDPISGHVSLYWYRQALGQGPEFLTYFNYEAQQDKSGLPNDRFSAERPEGSISTLTIQRTEQRDSAMYRCASSQDWEETQYFGPGTRLLVL.

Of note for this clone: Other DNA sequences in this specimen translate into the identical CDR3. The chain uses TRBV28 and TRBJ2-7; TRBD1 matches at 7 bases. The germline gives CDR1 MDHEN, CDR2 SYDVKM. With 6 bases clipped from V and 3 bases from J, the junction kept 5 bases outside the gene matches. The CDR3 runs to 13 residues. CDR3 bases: TGTGCCAGCAGCCCGGGACAGAGCTACGAGCAGTACTTC. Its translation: CASSPGQSYEQYF.

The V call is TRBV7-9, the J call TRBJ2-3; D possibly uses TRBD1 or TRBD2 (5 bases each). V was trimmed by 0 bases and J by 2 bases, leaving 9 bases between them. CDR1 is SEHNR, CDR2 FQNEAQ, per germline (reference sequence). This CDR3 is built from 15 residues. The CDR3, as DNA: TGTGCCAGCAGCTTAGCGGGACCTACCACAGATACGCAGTATTTT. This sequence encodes CASSLAGPTTDTQYF.

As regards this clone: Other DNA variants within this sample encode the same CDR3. CDR3 region: CASSPQNYGYTF. In DNA form, the CDR3 reads TGTGCCAGCTCACCACAAAATTATGGCTACACCTTC. The rearrangement uses TRBV18 and TRBJ1-2; D ambiguous. This CDR3 is 12 amino acids long. Germline CDR1 and CDR2: KGHSH and LQKENI. The V and J ends lost 1 base and 5 bases respectively, with 5 bases between them.

Here the CDR3 DNA reads TGCGCCAGCAGCCAGCCCGACAGGGATGAGCAGTTCTTC. Its protein is CASSQPDRDEQFF. The chain combines TRBV4-1 with TRBJ2-1; TRBD1 matches at 7 bases. The CDR3 loop spans 13 amino acids. Trimming took 3 bases from V and 8 from J; bases not matched to a gene: 4. Germline-derived CDR1 and CDR2 are MGHRA and YSYEKL.

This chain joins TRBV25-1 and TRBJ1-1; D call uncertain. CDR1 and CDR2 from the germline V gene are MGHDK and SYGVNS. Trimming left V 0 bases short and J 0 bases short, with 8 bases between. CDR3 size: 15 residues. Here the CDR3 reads CASSEYEEMNTEAFF. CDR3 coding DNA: TGTGCCAGCAGTGAATATGAGGAGATGAACACTGAAGCTTTCTTT. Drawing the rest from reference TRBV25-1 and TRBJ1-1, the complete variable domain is EADIYQTPRYLVIGTGKKITLECSQTMGHDKMYWYQQDPGMELHLIHYSYGVNSTEKGDLSSESTVSRIRTEHFPLTLESARPSHTSQYLCASSEYEEMNTEAFFGQGTRLTVV.

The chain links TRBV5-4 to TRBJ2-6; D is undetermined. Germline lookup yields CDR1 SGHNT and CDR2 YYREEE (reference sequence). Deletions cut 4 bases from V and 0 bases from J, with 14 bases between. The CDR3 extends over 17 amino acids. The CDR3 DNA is TGTGCCAGCAGCGAGGCACAGAGTCCCTCTGGGGCCAACGTCCTGACTTTC. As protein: CASSEAQSPSGANVLTF. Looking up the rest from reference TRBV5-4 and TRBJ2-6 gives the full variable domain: ETGVTQSPTHLIKTRGQQVTLRCSSQSGHNTVSWYQQALGQGPQFIFQYYREEENGRGNFPPRFSGLQFPNYSSELNVNALELDDSALYLCASSEAQSPSGANVLTFGAGSRLTVL.